A single TCR beta chain is shown here with its context. The antigen is undetermined. With random hexamers, reverse transcription was performed on about 0.5 to 1 ug of RNA. TCR beta CDR3 was amplified by immunoSEQ multiplex PCR. This amplification extended across 54 Vbeta and 13 Jbeta segments. TCRdb recomputed calls from the immunoSEQ multiplex PCR reads with MiXCR, one row per CDR3 protein. Found here are approximately 200,000 distinct CDR3 sequences, approximately 90% of them singletons; the top ten hold 0.1% to 0.15%. The sample originates from a study of CD8 T cells in Susac syndrome. Findings of the study overall: Regarding the TCR sequencing and HLA analysis, the study admitted that a relatively small number of individuals were involved.

Germline trimming cut 4 bases from V and 5 bases from J; bases unmatched to any gene: 11. The germline CDR1 and CDR2 sequences are LGHNA and YNFKEQ. The CDR3 extends over 16 amino acids. Material: CD8+ T cells from PBMCs. This clonotype was sampled from a human donor with multiple sclerosis. The gene calls are TRBV4-2 and TRBJ2-5, with 9 bases matching TRBD1. This chain's CDR3 is CASSPHHGDRVETQYF. CDR3 nucleotide sequence: TGTGCCAGCAGCCCCCACCACGGGGACAGGGTCGAGACCCAGTACTTC.